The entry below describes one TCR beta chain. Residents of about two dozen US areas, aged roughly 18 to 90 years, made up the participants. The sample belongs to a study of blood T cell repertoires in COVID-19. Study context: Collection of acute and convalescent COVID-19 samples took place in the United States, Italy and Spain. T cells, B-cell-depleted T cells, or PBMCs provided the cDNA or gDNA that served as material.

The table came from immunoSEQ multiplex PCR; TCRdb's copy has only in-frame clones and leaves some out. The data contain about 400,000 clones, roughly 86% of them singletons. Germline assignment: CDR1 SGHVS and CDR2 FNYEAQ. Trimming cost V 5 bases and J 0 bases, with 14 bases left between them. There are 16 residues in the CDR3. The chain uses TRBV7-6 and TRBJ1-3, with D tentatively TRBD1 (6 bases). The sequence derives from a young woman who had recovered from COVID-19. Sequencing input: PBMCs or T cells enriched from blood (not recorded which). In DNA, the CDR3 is TGTGCCAGCAGCCTGGGACACCAAAACTCTGGAAACACCATATATTTT. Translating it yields CASSLGHQNSGNTIYF.